The rows below give T cell receptor beta chains drawn from one sample of a study of Ad26.COV2.S vaccination and SARS-CoV-2 variants. Some clones are missing from TCRdb's copy, which holds only in-frame ones; the method was immunoSEQ multiplex PCR. The table shows about 350,000 clones, with about 88% occurring only once. This specimen consisted of peripheral blood, obtained in a trial of Ad26.COV2.S vaccine versus placebo. The receptors come from a person aged 18-65 years who received the Ad26.COV2.S COVID-19 vaccine or a placebo. Each CDR3 is given with its conserved first and last residue. Fields, in order: V gene, clone size, D gene, J gene, CDR3 DNA, CDR3 protein. A D gene is named only where the DNA matches it firmly. Only some rows state a clone size, as once, few, many or a class for expanded clones.

v_call: TRBV7-8; clone_size: NA; d_call: NA; j_call: TRBJ1-2; cdr3_nt: TGTGCCAGCAGCTTTGTACAGGGCCTTAACTATGGCTACACCTTC; cdr3_aa: CASSFVQGLNYGYTF
v_call: TRBV28; clone_size: NA; d_call: NA; j_call: TRBJ1-1; cdr3_nt: TGTGCCAGCAGGCCCAGGGTTGCTGAAGCTTTCTTT; cdr3_aa: CASRPRVAEAFF
v_call: TRBV11-2; clone_size: NA; d_call: NA; j_call: TRBJ1-2; cdr3_nt: TGTGCCAGCAGCTTAGATCTGGGCCCAAGTAGTGGCTACACCTTC; cdr3_aa: CASSLDLGPSSGYTF
v_call: TRBV7-8; clone_size: NA; d_call: TRBD1; j_call: TRBJ2-7; cdr3_nt: TGTGCCAGCAGGCCTCCGGGACAGACCTACGAGCAGTACTTC; cdr3_aa: CASRPPGQTYEQYF
v_call: TRBV7-3; clone_size: NA; d_call: NA; j_call: TRBJ1-2; cdr3_nt: TGTGCCAGCGGGGTAGCTAACTATGGCTACACCTTC; cdr3_aa: CASGVANYGYTF
v_call: TRBV5-6; clone_size: NA; d_call: NA; j_call: TRBJ2-2; cdr3_nt: TGTGCCAGCAGCTTGGACAGGGCCGGGGAGCTGTTTTTT; cdr3_aa: CASSLDRAGELFF
v_call: TRBV7-2; clone_size: NA; d_call: TRBD2; j_call: TRBJ2-7; cdr3_nt: TGTGCCAGCAGCTTAGGTCTCGGGCGGGAGGGTTCCTACGAGCAGTACTTC; cdr3_aa: CASSLGLGREGSYEQYF
v_call: TRBV11-2; clone_size: NA; d_call: TRBD1; j_call: TRBJ2-1; cdr3_nt: TGTGCCAGCAGCTTTGGGACAGTAACATTCAATGAGCAGTTCTTC; cdr3_aa: CASSFGTVTFNEQFF
v_call: TRBV10-3; clone_size: NA; d_call: TRBD2; j_call: TRBJ2-6; cdr3_nt: TGTGCCACGGGGGGGCAGGCCGCTTTCTCTGGGGCCAACGTCCTGACTTTC; cdr3_aa: CATGGQAAFSGANVLTF
v_call: TRBV7-9; clone_size: NA; d_call: NA; j_call: TRBJ1-1; cdr3_nt: TGTGCCAGCAGCCCCGGCTTGAGGGATGGCACTGAAGCTTTCTTT; cdr3_aa: CASSPGLRDGTEAFF
v_call: TRBV7-9; clone_size: NA; d_call: TRBD2; j_call: TRBJ2-7; cdr3_nt: TGTGCCAGCAGCTTCTTGTCTCCGGGACTAGCGGATGACGAGCAGTACTTC; cdr3_aa: CASSFLSPGLADDEQYF
v_call: TRBV19; clone_size: NA; d_call: NA; j_call: TRBJ2-1; cdr3_nt: TGTGCCAGTAGGGAAATGGGAACACGGGATGAGCAGTTCTTC; cdr3_aa: CASREMGTRDEQFF
v_call: TRBV7-2; clone_size: many; d_call: TRBD1; j_call: TRBJ1-4; cdr3_nt: TGTGCCAGCAGCTTAGACCAGGGGGCCCGGGAAAAACTGTTTTTT; cdr3_aa: CASSLDQGAREKLFF
v_call: TRBV30; clone_size: NA; d_call: TRBD2; j_call: TRBJ2-5; cdr3_nt: TGTGCCTGGAGTCCCGGGACTAGCCTTTATTCCCAAGAGACCCAGTACTTC; cdr3_aa: CAWSPGTSLYSQETQYF
v_call: TRBV5-1; clone_size: few; d_call: NA; j_call: TRBJ1-6; cdr3_nt: TGCGCCAGCAGCTTGACCCCGACGGGCATAAATTCACCCCTCCACTTT; cdr3_aa: CASSLTPTGINSPLHF
v_call: TRBV28; clone_size: NA; d_call: TRBD1; j_call: TRBJ1-2; cdr3_nt: TGTGCCAGCAGTTCCAGGGGGCTTGGCTACACCTTC; cdr3_aa: CASSSRGLGYTF
v_call: TRBV6-6; clone_size: NA; d_call: NA; j_call: TRBJ1-1; cdr3_nt: TGTGCCAGCAGTTACCTCCGGGGTACGGAGGCTGAAGCTTTCTTT; cdr3_aa: CASSYLRGTEAEAFF
v_call: TRBV10-2; clone_size: NA; d_call: NA; j_call: TRBJ1-2; cdr3_nt: TGCGCCAGCAGAGCGGACAGCTCATCTAACTATGGCTACACCTTC; cdr3_aa: CASRADSSSNYGYTF
v_call: TRBV11-2; clone_size: many; d_call: TRBD1; j_call: TRBJ1-6; cdr3_nt: TGTGCCAGCAGCTTAGATGGAATAGGGGGCGGTTCACCCCTCCACTTT; cdr3_aa: CASSLDGIGGGSPLHF
v_call: TRBV5-4; clone_size: NA; d_call: NA; j_call: TRBJ2-2; cdr3_nt: TGTGCCAGCAGCTTGGGGCAGGAGGTGGGCACCGGGGAGCTGTTTTTT; cdr3_aa: CASSLGQEVGTGELFF
v_call: TRBV18; clone_size: NA; d_call: NA; j_call: TRBJ1-5; cdr3_nt: TGTGCCAGCTCCAGCTTTGGGGCGAATAGCAATCAGCCCCAGCATTTT; cdr3_aa: CASSSFGANSNQPQHF
v_call: TRBV28; clone_size: once; d_call: NA; j_call: TRBJ2-7; cdr3_nt: TGTGCCAGCAGTTTTCAGGCCGGCAGATCCAGCTCCTACGAGCAGTACTTC; cdr3_aa: CASSFQAGRSSSYEQYF
v_call: TRBV27; clone_size: NA; d_call: NA; j_call: TRBJ1-5; cdr3_nt: TGTGCCAGCAGTCCCCGTCTGGGAGTCAGTCAGCCCCAGCATTTT; cdr3_aa: CASSPRLGVSQPQHF
v_call: TRBV10-2; clone_size: once; d_call: NA; j_call: TRBJ2-7; cdr3_nt: TGCGCCAGCAGTGAGTCAAACGGGGGAACCTACGAGCAGTACTTC; cdr3_aa: CASSESNGGTYEQYF
v_call: TRBV24-1; clone_size: once; d_call: NA; j_call: TRBJ2-3; cdr3_nt: TGTGCCACCAGTGATAACAGAAACACAGATACGCAGTATTTT; cdr3_aa: CATSDNRNTDTQYF
v_call: TRBV7-2; clone_size: NA; d_call: TRBD1; j_call: TRBJ1-1; cdr3_nt: TGTGCCAGCAGCTTAGGGACAGGGATGAACACTGAAGCTTTCTTT; cdr3_aa: CASSLGTGMNTEAFF
v_call: TRBV25-1; clone_size: NA; d_call: NA; j_call: TRBJ2-1; cdr3_nt: TGTGCCAGCAGTGAGGGGAATAACAATGAGCAGTTCTTC; cdr3_aa: CASSEGNNNEQFF
v_call: TRBV9; clone_size: NA; d_call: NA; j_call: TRBJ2-5; cdr3_nt: TGTGCCAGCAGCGTAGCGGGACAACAAGAGACCCAGTACTTC; cdr3_aa: CASSVAGQQETQYF
v_call: TRBV6-4; clone_size: NA; d_call: NA; j_call: TRBJ1-6; cdr3_nt: TGTGCCAGCTCCGTGGACAGTGGGCCAGGGTCACCCCTCCACTTT; cdr3_aa: CASSVDSGPGSPLHF
v_call: TRBV28; clone_size: NA; d_call: TRBD2; j_call: TRBJ2-3; cdr3_nt: TGTGCCAGCAGTCAAGGGACTAGCAGCACAGATACGCAGTATTTT; cdr3_aa: CASSQGTSSTDTQYF
v_call: TRBV5-1; clone_size: few; d_call: NA; j_call: TRBJ2-3; cdr3_nt: TGCGCCAGCAGCTTGGAAGGGACGGATACGCAGTATTTT; cdr3_aa: CASSLEGTDTQYF
v_call: TRBV9; clone_size: NA; d_call: NA; j_call: TRBJ1-6; cdr3_nt: TGTGCCAGCAGCGTTGGGCAGGTCTATAATTCACCCCTCCACTTT; cdr3_aa: CASSVGQVYNSPLHF
v_call: TRBV6-5; clone_size: NA; d_call: NA; j_call: TRBJ2-7; cdr3_nt: TGTGCCAGCAGTTACTCCCCACAGGGAGCTTTCGAGCAGTACTTC; cdr3_aa: CASSYSPQGAFEQYF